The TCR beta chain under discussion was sequenced for a study of cytomegalovirus exposure and HLA in healthy donors. Findings of the study overall: TRBV6-2, TRBV6-3 and some other V segments were excluded as indistinguishable.

A multiplex PCR was run with 60 Vbeta primers and 13 Jbeta primers. Produced via immunoSEQ multiplex PCR; TCRdb's table is partial and in-frame only. The sample records roughly 100,000 clones, 50% to 70% being singletons. The germline V gene encodes CDR1 MNHEY and CDR2 SVGAGI. The V gene end was trimmed by 6 bases and the J gene end by 9 bases; junction bases not matched to a gene: 5. This CDR3 comprises 12 residues. To note about this clone: The antigen is undetermined.

Material: PBMCs. This clonotype was obtained from a human donor in good health. This chain links TRBV6-5 with TRBJ1-2; 9 nucleotides match TRBD1. The CDR3 region has the DNA TGTGCCAGCAGAGGACAGGGGATTAGCTACACCTTC. Its protein is CASRGQGISYTF.